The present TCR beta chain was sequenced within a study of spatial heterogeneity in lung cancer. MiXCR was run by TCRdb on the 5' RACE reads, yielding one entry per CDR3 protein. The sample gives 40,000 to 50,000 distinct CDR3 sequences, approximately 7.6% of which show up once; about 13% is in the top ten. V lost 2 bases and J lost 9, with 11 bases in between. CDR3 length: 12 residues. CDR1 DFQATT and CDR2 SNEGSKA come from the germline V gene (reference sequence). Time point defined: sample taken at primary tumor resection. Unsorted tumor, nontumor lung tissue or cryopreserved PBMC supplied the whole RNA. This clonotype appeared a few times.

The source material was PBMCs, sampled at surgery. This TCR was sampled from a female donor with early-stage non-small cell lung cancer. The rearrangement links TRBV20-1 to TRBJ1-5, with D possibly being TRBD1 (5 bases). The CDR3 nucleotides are TGCAGTGCTAGATCTGGGGCTCGGCCCCAGCATTTT. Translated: CSARSGARPQHF.